The entry below gives a single T cell receptor (beta chain) sequence along with its context. Its antigen remains unknown. The sample comes from a study of T cell repertoires in cytomegalovirus infection. Whole-study context: In public TCR beta signatures, there were indications of both CMV infection and matching HLA type.

TCRdb re-called the reads with MiXCR, one entry per CDR3 protein. This sample carries some 320,000 distinct CDR3 sequences, 25% to 35% of them seen once, and the ten largest clones take 20%. The source material was cultured PBMCs, sampled from culture after CMV antigen stimulation. The TCR originated in a human donor in good health (CMV status not recorded). Some clones in this sample may be carry-over from other donors' samples.

CDR3 sequence reads: CASSGTVDLNEQFF. In DNA form, the CDR3 reads TGTGCCAGCAGCGGGACAGTGGACCTCAATGAGCAGTTCTTC. This chain links TRBV12-3 or TRBV12-4 with TRBJ2-1; TRBD1 aligns across 7 bases. The CDR3 sequence is 14 residues long. The J segment lost 6 bases and the V segment lost 6 bases, leaving 8 bases of the junction unmatched.